One sample yielded the 18 T cell receptor beta chains listed below, sequenced in a study of T cell changes during pregnancy in multiple sclerosis. The assay was immunoSEQ multiplex PCR, and TCRdb's table has in-frame clones only and misses some. The table has some 56,000 clones, roughly nine tenths seen once. This specimen was peripheral blood, taken in the third trimester of pregnancy. All receptors come from a female donor in good health, enrolled as a control in a pregnancy study.

This chain joins TRBV29-1 and TRBJ2-7, with 11 bases matching TRBD1. Germline trimming cut 5 bases from V and 6 bases from J; bases unmatched to any gene: 3. This CDR3 has 12 amino acids. The germline gives CDR1 SQVTM, CDR2 ANQGSEA. The CDR3 reads CSVSGTGGEQYF. CDR3 coding DNA: TGCAGCGTTTCCGGGACAGGGGGCGAGCAGTACTTC.

The chain has TRBV5-1 and TRBJ2-2, with D perhaps matching TRBD2 (5 bases). The CDR3 has 15 residues. Germline CDR1 SGHRS, CDR2 YFSETQ. Trimming left V 2 bases short and J 1 base short, with 9 bases between. The CDR3 reads CASSFGVMNTGELFF. The DNA of the CDR3 is TGCGCCAGCAGCTTCGGGGTTATGAACACCGGGGAGCTGTTTTTT.

The V gene is TRBV7-9, the J gene TRBJ2-6, with 7 bases identical to TRBD1. This CDR3 comprises 15 residues. The trim removed 2 bases at V and 2 bases at J, leaving 0 bases unmatched. Germline CDR1 is SEHNR and CDR2 is FQNEAQ (reference sequence). The CDR3 reads CASSLQGAGANVLTF. In DNA, the CDR3 is TGTGCCAGCAGCTTACAGGGGGCTGGGGCCAACGTCCTGACTTTC. Looking up the rest from reference TRBV7-9 and TRBJ2-6 gives the full variable domain: DTGVSQNPRHKITKRGQNVTFRCDPISEHNRLYWYRQTLGQGPEFLTYFQNEAQLEKSRLLSDRFSAERPKGSFSTLEIQRTEQGDSAMYLCASSLQGAGANVLTFGAGSRLTVL.

The rearrangement links TRBV7-9 to TRBJ2-2; unclear D gene. The CDR3 spans 14 residues. Germline V gene data show CDR1 as SEHNR and CDR2 as FQNEAQ (reference sequence). Trimming pared 3 bases from V and 3 bases from J, leaving 8 bases between. CDR3 loop: CASSFVSDTGELFF. The CDR3 DNA is TGTGCCAGCAGCTTTGTTTCGGACACCGGGGAGCTGTTTTTT. Complete variable domain (other parts from reference TRBV7-9 and TRBJ2-2): DTGVSQNPRHKITKRGQNVTFRCDPISEHNRLYWYRQTLGQGPEFLTYFQNEAQLEKSRLLSDRFSAERPKGSFSTLEIQRTEQGDSAMYLCASSFVSDTGELFFGEGSRLTVL.

This chain joins TRBV9 and TRBJ1-6; D call uncertain. Trimming pared 0 bases from V and 10 bases from J, leaving 11 bases between. This CDR3 comprises 14 residues. Germline loops: CDR1 SGDLS, CDR2 YYNGEE. Here the CDR3 reads CASSVAGGGSPLHF. CDR3 DNA sequence: TGTGCCAGCAGCGTAGCGGGAGGCGGCTCACCCCTCCACTTT. The complete variable domain, with remaining parts taken from reference TRBV9 and TRBJ1-6, reads DSGVTQTPKHLITATGQRVTLRCSPRSGDLSVYWYQQSLDQGLQFLIQYYNGEERAKGNILERFSAQQFPDLHSELNLSSLELGDSALYFCASSVAGGGSPLHFGNGTRLTVT.

This rearrangement joins TRBV4-2 to TRBJ1-1; 9 bases map to TRBD1. The V gene end was trimmed by 4 bases and the J gene end by 5 bases; junction bases not matched to a gene: 5. In germline, CDR1 is LGHNA, CDR2 YNFKEQ. The CDR3 has 14 amino acids. The CDR3 spells CASSLTGGSTEAFF. DNA for the CDR3: TGTGCCAGCAGCCTCACAGGGGGCTCGACTGAAGCTTTCTTT.

The gene calls are TRBV4-2 and TRBJ2-1; TRBD2 aligns across 7 bases. V shed 8 bases and J 4 bases; nucleotides not matched to a gene: 11. The length of the CDR3 is 15 residues. Germline assignment: CDR1 LGHNA and CDR2 YNFKEQ. In nucleotides, the CDR3 is TGTGCCAGCGCCACCTCTAGCGGTATATACAATGAGCAGTTCTTC. Translation: CASATSSGIYNEQFF.

J is TRBJ1-4 and V is TRBV11-2; no definite D call. Germline V lookup: CDR1 SGHAT, CDR2 FQNNGV. The CDR3 loop spans 16 amino acids. Between the trimmed V and J ends, which lost 0 bases and 7 bases, there was a span of 15 bases. The CDR3 loop is CASSLDRVTLAEKLFF. CDR3 coding DNA: TGTGCCAGCAGCTTAGACCGGGTTACCTTGGCTGAAAAACTGTTTTTT.

This chain uses TRBV19 with TRBJ1-4, with D maybe TRBD1 (6 bases). The germline V gene has CDR1 LNHDA and CDR2 SQIVND (reference sequence). Between the trimmed V and J ends, which lost 8 bases and 2 bases, there was a span of 18 bases. This CDR3 has 16 amino acids. The chain's CDR3 is CASRFTSQGTNEKLFF. The DNA for the CDR3 is TGTGCCAGTCGTTTTACTTCTCAGGGGACTAATGAAAAACTGTTTTTT.

The chain combines TRBV6-5 with TRBJ2-7; 9 nucleotides align to TRBD1. Germline-derived CDR1 and CDR2 are MNHEY and SVGAGI. V lost 5 bases to trimming and J lost 2 bases; unmatched junction nucleotides: 4. This CDR3 comprises 14 residues. CDR3 sequence: CASSRDRVAYEQYF. CDR3 DNA: TGTGCCAGCAGTCGGGACAGGGTGGCCTACGAGCAGTACTTC.

This chain joins TRBV2 and TRBJ2-7, with TRBD2 matching 7 bases. In germline, CDR1 is SNHLY, CDR2 FYNNEI. V was clipped by 5 bases and J by 0 bases; unmatched bases: 7. The CDR3 runs 15 residues. The DNA for the CDR3 is TGTGCCAGCAGTTTCGGGCGGGGGTTCTCCTACGAGCAGTACTTC. It yields the protein CASSFGRGFSYEQYF. Filled out from reference TRBV2 and TRBJ2-7, the complete variable domain reads EPEVTQTPSHQVTQMGQEVILRCVPISNHLYFYWYRQILGQKVEFLVSFYNNEISEKSEIFDDQFSVERPDGSNFTLKIRSTKLEDSAMYFCASSFGRGFSYEQYFGPGTRLTVT.

The chain combines TRBV5-4 with TRBJ1-4; TRBD1 agrees at 7 bases. The junction had 15 bases not matched to a gene; V was cut back by 4 bases and J by 3 bases. The V gene's germline CDR1 is SGHNT and CDR2 YYREEE (reference sequence). The CDR3 contains 18 residues. CDR3 bases: TGTGCCAGCAGCCGGGGCCAACAGGGGCCCAGGGCTAATGAAAAACTGTTTTTT. Translation gives CASSRGQQGPRANEKLFF.

This clone was detected only a few times. V gene TRBV5-6 combines with J gene TRBJ2-3; 8 bases map to TRBD1. After removal of 7 bases from V and 4 bases from J, the junction contained 5 bases not matched to a gene. The CDR3 is made up of 13 amino acids. Per the germline V gene, CDR1 is SGHDT and CDR2 is YYEEEE. CDR3 coding DNA: TGTGCCAGCCTGTCACAGGGGGCAGATACGCAGTATTTT. Translated, it gives CASLSQGADTQYF.

The chain recombines TRBV19 with TRBJ2-1; 7 bases line up with TRBD2. The germline gives CDR1 LNHDA, CDR2 SQIVND (reference sequence). The CDR3 runs to 12 residues. Trimming took 7 bases from V and 10 from J; bases not matched to a gene: 7. The CDR3 DNA is TGTGCCAGTAATCGAGTGGGGGGGGAGCAGTTCTTC. The encoded protein is CASNRVGGEQFF.

The chain has TRBV16 and TRBJ2-7, with D hard to call. The CDR3 consists of 14 residues. The V and J ends lost 2 bases and 6 bases respectively, with 14 bases between them. Germline V gene lookup returns CDR1 KGHSY and CDR2 FQNENV. The CDR3 reads CASSQSLTPGEQYF. Written as DNA, the CDR3 is TGTGCCAGCAGCCAAAGTTTGACTCCTGGCGAGCAGTACTTC.

This clone has just one count. This sequence joins TRBV7-8 and TRBJ1-1, with D maybe TRBD1 (6 bases). The CDR3 length is 18 residues. Germline V gene data show CDR1 as SGHVS and CDR2 as FQNEAQ. Trimming stripped 7 bases from V and 0 bases from J, with 24 bases between. CDR3 loop: CASNAVPGGGSMNTEAFF. The CDR3 DNA follows: TGTGCCAGCAACGCCGTCCCGGGAGGGGGGAGTATGAACACTGAAGCTTTCTTT. Based on the CDR3 plus reference TRBV7-8 and TRBJ1-1, the full variable domain is GAGVSQSPRYKVAKRGQDVALRCDPISGHVSLFWYQQALGQGPEFLTYFQNEAQLDKSGLPSDRFFAERPEGSVSTLKIQRTQQEDSAVYLCASNAVPGGGSMNTEAFFGQGTRLTVV.

The rearrangement joins TRBV7-9 to TRBJ2-3, with 12 bases identical to TRBD2. Germline CDR1 reads SEHNR; CDR2 reads FQNEAQ (reference sequence). The ends lost 5 bases at V and 5 bases at J; junction bases unmatched: 14. The CDR3 runs to 18 residues. This CDR3 is CASSRPLRLAGDIDTQYF. In nucleotides, the CDR3 is TGTGCCAGCAGCAGACCCCTCAGACTAGCGGGAGACATAGATACGCAGTATTTT.

This rearrangement joins TRBV6-6 to TRBJ2-1; tentatively, D is TRBD2 (7 bases). Germline CDR1 is MNHNY and CDR2 is SVGAGI (reference sequence). This CDR3 is built from 15 residues. Between the trimmed V and J ends, which lost 6 bases and 8 bases, there was a span of 20 bases. The CDR3 here is CASRPGGPVSDEQFF. In DNA, the CDR3 is TGTGCCAGCAGACCCGGGGGGCCTGTAAGCGATGAGCAGTTCTTC.